The 25 T cell receptor beta chains below all came from one sample that was sequenced in a study of T-cell reconstitution after alpha-beta-depleted transplantation in children. A library of TCRbeta sequences, prepared with unique molecular identifiers, was generated. TCRdb called the PCR reads again in MiXCR, with one record for every CDR3 protein. The table records about 340,000 distinct CDR3 sequences, 15% to 20% of them present only once. The sequenced sample was PBMCs, mostly from graft donor cells, obtained 360 days after TCRalphabeta/CD19-depleted stem cell transplant. Receptor source: a male patient between 2 and 15 years old who had a stem cell transplant for acute lymphoblastic leukemia, so the T cells may come from the graft donor.

Worth noting for this clonotype: A much larger clone is a single base away; this may be a read error. The CDR3 sequence: CASSRQVNTEAFF. The CDR3 region has the DNA TGTGCCAGCAGTAGACAGGTGAACACTGAAGCTTTCTTT. The chain joins TRBV6-2 or TRBV6-3 to TRBJ1-1; D possibly corresponds to TRBD1 (6 bases). The length of the CDR3 is 13 residues. The V and J ends lost 5 bases and 0 bases respectively, with 7 bases between them. Per the germline V gene, CDR1 is MNHEY and CDR2 is SVGEGT.

The chain is built from TRBV6-2 or TRBV6-3 and TRBJ2-1; unclear D gene. Germline CDR1 is MNHEY and CDR2 is SVGEGT. The CDR3 has 10 residues. V was cut by 8 bases and J by 5 bases, with 4 bases left in between. CDR3 amino acids: CASGNNEQFF. DNA of the CDR3: TGTGCCAGCGGCAACAATGAGCAGTTCTTC.

The genes are TRBV12-5 and TRBJ2-2; D not resolved. Trimming left V 2 bases short and J 4 bases short, with 2 bases between. This CDR3 is 12 amino acids long. Germline CDR1 and CDR2: LGHNT and FRNRAP. CDR3 protein: CASGLRTGELFF. The CDR3 DNA follows: TGTGCTAGTGGTTTGCGCACCGGGGAGCTGTTTTTT. Variable domain in full (rest from reference TRBV12-5 and TRBJ2-2): DARVTQTPRHKVTEMGQEVTMRCQPILGHNTVFWYRQTMMQGLELLAYFRNRAPLDDSGMPKDRFSAEMPDATLATLKIQPSEPRDSAVYFCASGLRTGELFFGEGSRLTVL.

This clonotype was found a few times. This chain links TRBV5-1 with TRBJ2-5; D gene ambiguous. This CDR3 is 13 amino acids long. Per the germline V gene, CDR1 is SGHRS and CDR2 is YFSETQ. V dropped 1 base and J dropped 5 bases, with 9 bases sitting between them. CDR3 amino acids: CASSLRSGETQYF. Written as DNA, the CDR3 is TGCGCCAGCAGCTTGAGAAGTGGGGAGACCCAGTACTTC. The entire variable domain, with the rest obtained from reference TRBV5-1 and TRBJ2-5, is as follows: KAGVTQTPRYLIKTRGQQVTLSCSPISGHRSVSWYQQTPGQGLQFLFEYFSETQRNKGNFPGRFSGRQFSNSRSEMNVSTLELGDSALYLCASSLRSGETQYFGPGTRLLVL.

This clonotype has only a few counts. The J gene is TRBJ2-5, the V gene TRBV24-1; TRBD2 matches at 11 bases. Germline V gene data show CDR1 as KGHDR and CDR2 as SFDVKD. CDR3 length equals 20 residues. With V trimmed by 3 bases and J by 4 bases, 18 bases remained unmatched. The CDR3 DNA reads as TGTGCCACCAGTGATCCCAGACTAGCGGGAATTTCTTGGGCACCAGAGACCCAGTACTTC. This encodes CATSDPRLAGISWAPETQYF.

The table lists this clonotype with many counts. The chain combines TRBV14 with TRBJ2-1; 9 positions agree with TRBD2. Germline V lookup: CDR1 SGHDN, CDR2 FVKESK. Trimming cost V 2 bases and J 4 bases; bases outside gene matches: 3. This CDR3 has 15 residues. CDR3 region: CASSQTSGSYNEQFF. In nucleotides, the CDR3 is TGTGCCAGCAGCCAAACTAGCGGGTCTTACAATGAGCAGTTCTTC.

The chain recombines TRBV4-3 with TRBJ2-7, with 8 bases fitting TRBD2. With V trimmed by 0 bases and J by 7 bases, 8 bases remained unmatched. Germline loops: CDR1 LGHNA, CDR2 YSLEER. CDR3 size: 15 residues. CDR3 nucleotide sequence: TGCGCCAGCAGCCAAGATGCAGCGGGAGTGAAAGAGCAGTACTTC. This codes for CASSQDAAGVKEQYF.

The chain employs TRBV28 and TRBJ1-1; D ambiguous. The CDR3 has 14 amino acids. The V gene lost 1 base and the J gene lost 0 bases, with 6 bases spanning the gap. Per germline, CDR1 MDHEN and CDR2 SYDVKM. DNA of the CDR3: TGTGCCAGCAGTTTATTGTCGGTGAACACTGAAGCTTTCTTT. It codes for CASSLLSVNTEAFF.

This clonotype has a count of ten or more. V usage is TRBV4-2 and J usage is TRBJ2-3; tentative D call: TRBD1 (6 bases). Trimming shortened V by 5 bases and J by 3 bases, and 24 bases separated the two germline ends. The CDR3 extends over 18 amino acids. Germline V lookup: CDR1 LGHNA, CDR2 YNFKEQ. The CDR3 region has the DNA TGTGCCAGCAGCAAACACGACAGGCAGGGGCGCATAACAGATACGCAGTATTTT. It codes for CASSKHDRQGRITDTQYF.

The chain uses TRBV6-1 and TRBJ2-7, with 13 bases matching TRBD2. The germline V gene encodes CDR1 MNHNS and CDR2 SASEGT. Germline trimming cut 1 base from V and 3 bases from J; bases unmatched to any gene: 0. The CDR3 covers 15 residues. The CDR3 DNA reads TGTGCCAGCAGTGAAGGACTAGCGGGAGGCTACGAGCAGTACTTC. This encodes CASSEGLAGGYEQYF.

In DNA, the CDR3 is TGTGCCAGCAGCCCGGCTGGGCTAGCGGGAGTTTACGAGCAGTACTTC. Its translation is CASSPAGLAGVYEQYF. The chain recombines TRBV4-2 with TRBJ2-7; 10 nucleotides align to TRBD2. CDR1 is LGHNA, CDR2 YNFKEQ, per germline. V gave up 4 bases and J gave up 4 bases; unmatched junction bases: 10. The CDR3 spans 16 residues.

This clonotype was seen a few times. The chain combines TRBV4-1 with TRBJ2-7; the D is unclear. Trimming took 1 base from V and 0 from J, leaving 10 bases between them. The CDR3 sequence is 15 residues long. Germline V gene lookup returns CDR1 MGHRA and CDR2 YSYEKL. The CDR3 here is CASSQGHGFSYEQYF. CDR3 sequence (DNA): TGCGCCAGCAGCCAAGGCCACGGCTTCTCCTACGAGCAGTACTTC.

The sample holds many counts of this clonotype. One end of the junction does not line up with germline, which may come from a read error. This sequence joins TRBV7-7 and TRBJ1-1; D is possibly TRBD1 (6 bases). The V gene's germline CDR1 is SSHAT and CDR2 FNYEAQ (reference sequence). The CDR3 has 13 amino acids. The chain's CDR3 is CASSLGQGTEAFF. Here the CDR3 DNA reads TGTGCTAGCAGCTTGGGGCAGGGGACTGAAGCTTTCTTT. The complete variable domain, with remaining parts taken from reference TRBV7-7 and TRBJ1-1, reads GAGVSQSPRYKVTKRGQDVTLRCDPISSHATLYWYQQALGQGPEFLTYFNYEAQPDKSGLPSDRFSAERPEGSISTLTIQRTEQRDSAMYRCASSLGQGTEAFFGQGTRLTVV.

This clonotype came up many times. V and J are TRBV10-3 and TRBJ1-1; the match to TRBD1 covers 7 bases. There are 11 residues in the CDR3. V dropped 10 bases and J dropped 8; count of bases not matched to a gene: 7. Per the germline V gene, CDR1 is ENHRY and CDR2 is SYGVKD. The CDR3 reads CATLQGPEAFF. The DNA for the CDR3 is TGTGCCACCCTACAGGGGCCCGAAGCTTTCTTT.

As concerns this clonotype: The conserved phenylalanine or tryptophan normally closing the CDR3 is absent here, so this likely arose from a read error. V gene TRBV20-1 combines with J gene TRBJ1-6; tentative D call: TRBD1 (6 bases). The germline V gene has CDR1 DFQATT and CDR2 SNEGSKA (reference sequence). Trimming took off 8 bases at V and 10 bases at J, with 18 bases between the two ends. The CDR3 is 13 amino acids. The CDR3 spells CSSQDSRGSPLHS. The CDR3 nucleotides are TGCAGTTCACAGGACAGCCGTGGATCACCCCTCCACTCT.

This clonotype turned up a few times. This chain uses TRBV7-2 with TRBJ2-7, with TRBD1 matching over 8 bases. Germline loops: CDR1 SGHTA, CDR2 FQGNSA. The trim removed 4 bases at V and 3 bases at J, leaving 8 bases unmatched. This CDR3 spans 15 amino acids. CDR3 nucleotide sequence: TGTGCCAGCAGCTCCCAGGGGGCCTTCTTCTACGAGCAGTACTTC. As protein: CASSSQGAFFYEQYF.

This sequence joins TRBV29-1 and TRBJ2-2; D is perhaps TRBD1 (6 bases). Trimming removed 4 bases from V and 5 bases from J, with 14 bases in between. CDR1 and CDR2 from the germline V gene are SQVTM and ANQGSEA. The CDR3 has 14 residues. In DNA form, the CDR3 reads TGCAGCGTTGCGCCGGGACACTCAACCGGGGAGCTGTTTTTT. Amino acids: CSVAPGHSTGELFF.

This clonotype was observed a few times. V usage is TRBV7-6 and J usage is TRBJ2-2; no clear D. From germline, CDR1 is SGHVS and CDR2 FNYEAQ. The ends were cut back, 0 bases at V and 1 base at J, with 9 bases in the middle. The CDR3 is 16 amino acids. The CDR3 here is CASSLAFSRNTGELFF. CDR3 coding DNA: TGTGCCAGCAGCTTAGCCTTTTCACGGAACACCGGGGAGCTGTTTTTT.

The chain combines TRBV5-5 with TRBJ2-1; no firm D call. This CDR3 is built from 13 residues. Germline lookup yields CDR1 SGHKS and CDR2 YYEKEE (reference sequence). V was cut by 4 bases and J by 2 bases, with 7 bases left in between. DNA of the CDR3: TGTGCCAGCAGCGGAAGGACCTACAATGAGCAGTTCTTC. It specifies CASSGRTYNEQFF.

The gene calls are TRBV29-1 and TRBJ2-5, with D perhaps matching TRBD2 (5 bases). CDR1 is SQVTM and CDR2 is ANQGSEA in the germline V gene. The ends were cut back, 1 base at V and 5 bases at J, with 8 bases in the middle. This CDR3 has 12 residues. For the CDR3, the DNA is TGCAGCGTTGAAGCGGGGTGGGAGACCCAGTACTTC. Translating it yields CSVEAGWETQYF.

The V gene is TRBV15, the J gene TRBJ2-3; D ambiguous. In germline, CDR1 is LNHNV, CDR2 YYDKDF (reference sequence). The germline V and J ends were trimmed by 0 bases and 4 bases, with 17 bases remaining between them. The CDR3 loop spans 17 amino acids. This CDR3 reads CATSREQRRSWADTQYF. CDR3 coding DNA: TGTGCCACCAGCAGAGAACAGCGACGTAGTTGGGCAGATACGCAGTATTTT.

The V gene is TRBV20-1, the J gene TRBJ2-5, with D unresolved. This CDR3 region has 11 residues. V dropped 2 bases and J dropped 4 bases, with 5 bases sitting between them. Per germline, CDR1 DFQATT and CDR2 SNEGSKA (reference sequence). This CDR3 reads CSARMGETQYF. DNA of the CDR3: TGCAGTGCTAGAATGGGAGAGACCCAGTACTTC.

V and J are TRBV7-9 and TRBJ2-5; the match to TRBD1 covers 10 bases. The CDR3 covers 17 residues. Germline V gene data show CDR1 as SEHNR and CDR2 as FQNEAQ (reference sequence). The V and J ends lost 4 bases and 4 bases, in that order; junction bases with no gene match: 12. This CDR3 is CASSSIPGQGIGETQYF. CDR3 nucleotides: TGTGCCAGCAGCTCCATCCCGGGACAGGGGATAGGAGAGACCCAGTACTTC.

The V and J genes are TRBV7-9 and TRBJ2-5; tentatively, D is TRBD1 (5 bases). In germline, CDR1 is SEHNR, CDR2 FQNEAQ (reference sequence). Between the trimmed V and J ends, which lost 9 bases and 2 bases, there was a span of 13 bases. The CDR3 spans 13 residues. CDR3 nucleotides: TGTGCCAGTACCAGGGTGGGACAAGAGACCCAGTACTTC. Translating gives CASTRVGQETQYF.

The chain couples TRBV28 to TRBJ2-2; a weak D match, TRBD2 (5 bases). Trimming cost V 7 bases and J 6 bases, with 21 bases left between them. Germline V gene data show CDR1 as MDHEN and CDR2 as SYDVKM. The CDR3 has 16 residues. CDR3: CASISQDLARAGELFF. DNA of the CDR3: TGTGCCAGCATCTCTCAGGACTTAGCTCGTGCCGGGGAGCTGTTTTTT.